A single TCR beta chain is shown here with its context. What it binds is not known. The data originate from a study of T cells after posttransplantation cyclophosphamide. Clones were read by immunoSEQ multiplex PCR, and TCRdb kept only the in-frame ones, dropping some. Of tens of thousands of clones listed, over 75% are singletons. The CDR3 runs 14 residues. Germline V lookup: CDR1 SGHRS, CDR2 YFSETQ. Trimming at V came to 4 bases and at J to 4 bases, leaving 3 bases not matched to a gene. Study findings and constraints: Skin or GI-infiltrating T cells shared few TRB sequences with blood. Donor-recipient repertoire similarity was low at 1-2 months, rising over year one. Recipient CMV seropositivity and CMV reactivation strongly tracked TRB clonality.

Cyclophosphamide on days +3 and +4 followed busulfan-fludarabine conditioning and a marrow graft. This sequence originates from a female patient in her forties or fifties who received an allogeneic stem cell transplant from a related donor, was CMV-positive, and had no GVHD. The graft donor may be the source of some T cells. The chain employs TRBV5-1 and TRBJ1-4, with 8 bases aligning to TRBD1. This material consisted of CD4+ T cells sorted from blood, taken around 2,000 days after a stem cell transplant with posttransplant cyclophosphamide. The chain's CDR3 is CASSKDRVNEKLFF. For the CDR3, the DNA is TGCGCCAGCAGCAAGGACAGGGTTAATGAAAAACTGTTTTTT.